This T cell receptor (beta chain) comes out of a study of blood T cells in healthy people across ages. Findings and caveats of the study: Naive CD4+ cells and diversity were both higher in long-lived donors than in aged donors.

A sample-barcoded 5' primer and a J-beta primer mix were used in a second PCR of roughly 7 to 12 cycles. One entry per CDR3 protein results from TCRdb running MiXCR on the 5' RACE reads. The table has about 1.8 million distinct CDR3 sequences, approximately 50% seen once. This clonotype has only a few counts. No antigen is known for it. The CDR3 runs 17 residues. The junction had 3 bases not matched to a gene; V was cut back by 2 bases and J by 0 bases. Germline-derived CDR1 and CDR2 are SGHTA and FQGNSA. Sequencing was carried out using blood. The rearrangement joins TRBV7-2 to TRBJ2-1; 11 nucleotides match TRBD2. This clonotype was obtained from a woman aged 40 to 50 in good health. The CDR3 DNA follows: TGTGCCAGCAGCTTAACTAGCGGGGGACGCTCCTACAATGAGCAGTTCTTC. Encoded protein: CASSLTSGGRSYNEQFF.